These 6 T cell receptor beta chains originate from one sample sequenced in a study of cytomegalovirus exposure and HLA in healthy donors. The PCR had 60 Vbeta and 13 Jbeta primers. Using immunoSEQ multiplex PCR, the repertoire was profiled, and TCRdb retains in-frame clones only, with some absent. The sample contains under 200,000 clones, about 76% of which appear only once. Sequenced input: PBMCs. The receptors here all came from a woman aged 40-49 years in good health and CMV-seropositive.

The V gene is TRBV29-1, the J gene TRBJ2-7, with 8 nucleotides matching TRBD2. V lost 5 bases, J lost 6 bases, and 6 bases stayed unmatched. CDR3 size: 12 residues. In germline, CDR1 is SQVTM, CDR2 ANQGSEA. This CDR3 is CSVFSGSFEQYF. For the CDR3, the DNA is TGCAGCGTTTTCAGCGGGAGTTTCGAGCAGTACTTC.

This rearrangement joins TRBV30 to TRBJ2-7, with TRBD2 identical over 12 bases. CDR3 length equals 16 residues. Losses at the gene ends were 5 bases for V and 2 bases for J; bases not matched to a gene: 10. Germline CDR1 GTSNPN, CDR2 SVGIG (reference sequence). The CDR3 loop reads CAWGLAGTGKPYEQYF. The CDR3 DNA sequence: TGTGCCTGGGGACTAGCGGGAACAGGAAAGCCCTACGAGCAGTACTTC.

The rearrangement uses TRBV10-1 and TRBJ2-2; 7 positions match TRBD2. Looked up from germline, CDR1 is WNHNN and CDR2 is SYGVQD (reference sequence). The CDR3 has 21 amino acids. The V and J ends lost 6 bases and 2 bases, in that order; junction bases with no gene match: 24. CDR3 bases: TGCGCCAGCAGCGAAAATCGGGTTCTGGCTAGCGGAGAAATTAACACCGGGGAGCTGTTTTTT. Amino acids: CASSENRVLASGEINTGELFF.

The rearrangement joins TRBV5-3 to TRBJ2-1, with TRBD2 as a possible D gene (7 bases). TRBV5-3 is an open reading frame whose function is uncertain. Trimming cost V 0 bases and J 7 bases, with 14 bases left between them. The CDR3 is made up of 15 amino acids. The CDR3 nucleotides read TGTGCCAGAAGCTTGGGCGGGGGCCAGGAGAATGAGCAGTTCTTC. Translating it yields CARSLGGGQENEQFF.

The chain couples TRBV25-1 to TRBJ2-5; 8 positions match TRBD2. CDR3 length: 15 amino acids. Germline V CDR1 and CDR2: MGHDK, SYGVNS. The junction had 6 bases not matched to a gene; V was cut back by 4 bases and J by 2 bases. The CDR3 DNA reads TGTGCCAGCAGTGCCAGTAGCGGGACTCAAGAGACCCAGTACTTC. Translating it yields CASSASSGTQETQYF.

The V call is TRBV2, the J call TRBJ2-3, with TRBD2 matching 16 bases. Germline values: CDR1 SNHLY, CDR2 FYNNEI. This CDR3 region has 15 residues. The V segment lost 6 bases and the J segment 8 bases; nucleotides outside the gene matches: 5. The CDR3 spells CASSGTSGGASTQYF. CDR3 nucleotides: TGTGCCAGCAGCGGGACTAGCGGGGGGGCCAGTACGCAGTATTTT.